A selection of T cell receptor beta chains follows, all from one sample in a study of T cell responses to AZD1222 COVID-19 vaccine. TCRdb keeps only in-frame clones here, not all; method: immunoSEQ multiplex PCR. The sample shows approximately 140,000 clones, 82% of them seen only once. The sample in question was peripheral blood, obtained on day 0 of MenACWY control vaccination. All receptors derive from an adult in good health. The CDR3 runs from the conserved cysteine through the conserved F or W. A D gene is named only where the DNA matches it firmly. Clone size is shown for a subset of rows, as once, few, many or a class of expanded clone.

V	J	size	D	DNA	CDR3
TRBV11-3	TRBJ2-1	.	TRBD2	TGTGCCAGCAGCCCAGCGGGCACTAGCGGCTACAATGAGCAGTTCTTC	CASSPAGTSGYNEQFF
TRBV19	TRBJ2-3	.	TRBD1	TGTGCCAGTACCGAGGGGGCGGCCGGGAATACGCAGTATTTT	CASTEGAAGNTQYF
TRBV5-4	TRBJ2-7	.	TRBD1	TGTGCCAGCGGTCGACAGGGGAGCTCCTACGAGCAGTACTTC	CASGRQGSSYEQYF
TRBV28	TRBJ1-5	.	.	TGTGCCAGCACTTGGACCAATCAGCCCCAGCATTTT	CASTWTNQPQHF
TRBV2	TRBJ1-1	many	.	TGTGCCAGCAGGCCGAAACAGGGACTGTACACTGAAGCTTTCTTT	CASRPKQGLYTEAFF
TRBV7-9	TRBJ2-5	.	TRBD1	TGTGCCAGCAGACTATCGGCAGGGGGAGAGACCCAGTACTTC	CASRLSAGGETQYF
TRBV20-1	TRBJ1-3	.	TRBD1	TGCAGTGCTACAGGGGGGAACACCATATATTTT	CSATGGNTIYF
TRBV5-4	TRBJ1-1	.	.	TGTGCCAGCAGCTCGCCCGGGACGCCGAACACTGAAGCTTTCTTT	CASSSPGTPNTEAFF
TRBV19	TRBJ1-4	.	.	TGTGCCAGTGGGGCAGCCCACTTGTCTAATGAAAAACTGTTTTTT	CASGAAHLSNEKLFF
TRBV28	TRBJ1-1	.	TRBD1	TGTGCCAGCGGTATTACAGGGGGCATGAACACTGAAGCTTTCTTT	CASGITGGMNTEAFF
TRBV10-3	TRBJ1-6	.	.	TGTGCCATCAGTGCCGGGAGCTCCTATAATTCACCCCTCCACTTT	CAISAGSSYNSPLHF
TRBV10-3	TRBJ1-2	.	.	TGTGCCATCAGTGTGGGCAGGGACTACACCTTC	CAISVGRDYTF
TRBV4-2	TRBJ1-6	once	TRBD1	TGTGCCAGCAGCCCACAGGGGAGCGATAATTCACCCCTCCACTTT	CASSPQGSDNSPLHF
TRBV30	TRBJ1-3	.	.	TGTGCCTGGAGTGTACCTGGGATAGGAAACACCATATATTTT	CAWSVPGIGNTIYF
TRBV11-2	TRBJ2-3	.	TRBD2	TGTGCCAGCAGCCCCGGGACTAGCGTGGGCACAGATACGCAGTATTTT	CASSPGTSVGTDTQYF
TRBV2	TRBJ2-1	.	TRBD1	TGTGCCAGCAGTATACTTCAGGGGGCAAGGAATGAGCAGTTCTTC	CASSILQGARNEQFF
TRBV7-9	TRBJ2-6	.	.	TGTGCCAGCAGCAAGGGTTACTCTGGGGCCAACGTCCTGACTTTC	CASSKGYSGANVLTF
TRBV5-4	TRBJ1-4	.	.	TGTGCCAGCAGCTTGGACGGGGGCGTTGAAAAACTGTTTTTT	CASSLDGGVEKLFF
TRBV28	TRBJ2-5	.	.	TGTGCCAGCAGTTTAGTTAGTCCCCCGGAGACCCAGTACTTC	CASSLVSPPETQYF
TRBV28	TRBJ1-3	.	.	TGTGCCAGCAGTTCGGGGGGGACCCCAGCCCCAGGAAACACCATATATTTT	CASSSGGTPAPGNTIYF
TRBV7-2	TRBJ2-5	.	TRBD1	TGTGCCAGCAGTCCGGACAGGGGGCGGCAAGAGACCCAGTACTTC	CASSPDRGRQETQYF
TRBV5-1	TRBJ2-5	.	.	TGCGCCAGCAGCTGGCGTGGGGTCGAAGAGACCCAGTACTTC	CASSWRGVEETQYF